Presented here are 7 T cell receptor beta chains from one specimen sequenced in a study of blood T cell repertoires in COVID-19. The assay was immunoSEQ multiplex PCR, and TCRdb's table has in-frame clones only and misses some. The sample carries 15,000 or so clones, roughly 92% recorded once. The source material was peripheral blood. The receptors shown here come from a human donor with active COVID-19. The donor label of this sample is uncertain.

The rearrangement links TRBV5-1 to TRBJ2-1, with D unclear. The CDR3 has 15 amino acids. V gave up 4 bases and J gave up 0 bases, with 11 bases separating them. Germline V gene data show CDR1 as SGHRS and CDR2 as YFSETQ. The CDR3 here is CASSPDRSSYNEQFF. DNA of the CDR3: TGCGCCAGCAGCCCCGACCGGAGCTCCTACAATGAGCAGTTCTTC.

This clone appeared once. This chain connects TRBV11-2 to TRBJ2-5, with a tentative D call TRBD2 (6 bases). Germline assignment: CDR1 SGHAT and CDR2 FQNNGV. This CDR3 contains 15 residues. With 1 base removed from V and 4 bases from J, the gap between germline ends came to 13 bases. The CDR3 here is CASSLGPGEGETQYF. CDR3 sequence (DNA): TGTGCCAGCAGCTTAGGGCCGGGGGAAGGAGAGACCCAGTACTTC.

The rearrangement uses TRBV18 and TRBJ2-7; 8 bases are a match to TRBD2. The germline gives CDR1 KGHSH, CDR2 LQKENI. J was trimmed by 4 bases and V by 3 bases; bases with no gene match: 11. The CDR3 spans 16 residues. This CDR3 reads CASSPVGSGSQYEQYF. In DNA form, the CDR3 reads TGTGCCAGCTCACCGGTGGGCAGCGGGAGTCAGTACGAGCAGTACTTC.

This clone has just one count. The V call is TRBV30, the J call TRBJ2-7; 13 nucleotides line up with TRBD2. Germline V gene data show CDR1 as GTSNPN and CDR2 as SVGIG (reference sequence). The CDR3 is 16 amino acids. V lost 1 base and J lost 6; bases outside the gene matches: 9. The CDR3 region has the DNA TGTGCCTGGAGTGGCAGGGGACTAGCGGGATGGGGCGAGCAGTACTTC. This encodes CAWSGRGLAGWGEQYF. Filled out from reference TRBV30 and TRBJ2-7, the complete variable domain reads SQTIHQWPATLVQPVGSPLSLECTVEGTSNPNLYWYRQAAGRGLQLLFYSVGIGQISSEVPQNLSASRPQDRQFILSSKKLLLSDSGFYLCAWSGRGLAGWGEQYFGPGTRLTVT.

V gene TRBV5-1 combines with J gene TRBJ2-2; D is possibly TRBD2 (5 bases). Per the germline V gene, CDR1 is SGHRS and CDR2 is YFSETQ. The CDR3 is 16 residues long. V dropped 1 base and J dropped 2 bases, with 12 bases sitting between them. Written as DNA, the CDR3 is TGCGCCAGCAGCTTGAAGGGAGCAGCCAACACCGGGGAGCTGTTTTTT. Translating gives CASSLKGAANTGELFF.

The sample holds one count of this clone. The chain employs TRBV5-4 and TRBJ2-2, with 7 bases lining up with TRBD2. With V trimmed by 5 bases and J by 0 bases, 7 bases remained unmatched. The germline V gene encodes CDR1 SGHNT and CDR2 YYREEE (reference sequence). The CDR3 has 16 residues. In DNA, the CDR3 is TGTGCCAGCAGTCCCGCCAGCGGGACGAACACCGGGGAGCTGTTTTTT. This sequence encodes CASSPASGTNTGELFF.

The chain has TRBV6-5 and TRBJ1-1, with D possibly TRBD1 on 6 matching bases. The germline V gene encodes CDR1 MNHEY and CDR2 SVGAGI. V was clipped by 2 bases and J by 8 bases, with 12 bases between them. There are 13 residues in the CDR3. The CDR3 loop reads CASSYDRIEEAFF. The CDR3, as DNA: TGTGCCAGCAGTTACGACAGGATTGAGGAAGCTTTCTTT.